Presented here are 18 T cell receptor beta chains from one specimen sequenced in a study of T cells in localized non-small cell lung cancer. The data were produced by immunoSEQ multiplex PCR, yet TCRdb's version contains in-frame clones alone and is incomplete. The sample consists of under 55,000 clones, around 80% of them appearing once. Source: PBMCs, taken before any cancer treatment. Receptor source: a woman aged 35 to 69 with stage II lung adenocarcinoma.

The rearrangement joins TRBV19 to TRBJ1-5; 8 bases are a match to TRBD1. Trimming removed 11 bases from V and 7 bases from J; junction bases left unmatched: 7. The CDR3 length is 12 residues. CDR1 is LNHDA and CDR2 is SQIVND in the germline V gene (reference sequence). The CDR3 here is CASTGGMQPQHF. The CDR3 DNA is TGTGCCTCAACAGGGGGAATGCAGCCCCAGCATTTT.

CDR3 region: CASSWEGAGTEAFF. DNA of the CDR3: TGTGCCAGCAGTTGGGAGGGGGCTGGCACTGAAGCTTTCTTT. The rearrangement uses TRBV27 and TRBJ1-1; 7 nucleotides line up with TRBD1. The V and J ends lost 4 bases and 4 bases, in that order; junction bases with no gene match: 6. The germline gives CDR1 MNHEY, CDR2 SMNVEV (reference sequence). The CDR3 has 14 residues.

The chain carries TRBV7-8 and TRBJ1-2; D remains unclear. The CDR3 runs to 12 residues. Germline V gene data show CDR1 as SGHVS and CDR2 as FQNEAQ. The V end lost 1 base, the J end lost 8 bases, and 8 bases lay between the germline ends. CDR3 in DNA: TGTGCCAGCAGCTTAGACACCGGCGGCTACACCTTC. This gives the protein CASSLDTGGYTF.

This chain connects TRBV14 to TRBJ1-4, with no clear D. CDR1 and CDR2 (germline): SGHDN, FVKESK. The CDR3 extends over 15 amino acids. V was pared by 1 base and J by 5 bases, with 11 bases between. Here the CDR3 reads CASSQARTTNEKLFF. The CDR3 region has the DNA TGTGCCAGCAGCCAAGCAAGGACTACGAATGAAAAACTGTTTTTT.

The rearrangement links TRBV30 to TRBJ1-1, with D unresolved. The CDR3 sequence is 12 residues long. Germline CDR1 GTSNPN, CDR2 SVGIG (reference sequence). The V gene lost 1 base and the J gene lost 6 bases, with 9 bases spanning the gap. The CDR3 sequence: CAWSGWRAEAFF. CDR3 nucleotide sequence: TGTGCCTGGAGTGGGTGGCGGGCTGAAGCTTTCTTT.

This CDR3 reads CASSFTGAGANVLTF. In DNA form, the CDR3 reads TGCGCCAGCAGCTTCACAGGGGCTGGGGCCAACGTCCTGACTTTC. The chain combines TRBV5-1 with TRBJ2-6; 7 positions agree with TRBD1. V lost 2 bases to trimming and J lost 2 bases; unmatched junction nucleotides: 1. The CDR3 sequence is 15 residues long. Germline assignment: CDR1 SGHRS and CDR2 YFSETQ.

V is TRBV18 and J is TRBJ2-1; D tentatively fits TRBD1 or TRBD2 (5 bases each). This CDR3 is 14 amino acids long. Trimming left V 3 bases short and J 6 bases short, with 12 bases between. Looked up from germline, CDR1 is KGHSH and CDR2 is LQKENI. This CDR3 reads CASSPSGTVNEQFF. The DNA for the CDR3 is TGTGCCAGCTCACCGTCGGGGACCGTCAATGAGCAGTTCTTC.

This chain uses TRBV6-1 with TRBJ2-2, with 7 bases that match TRBD1. The CDR3 is 14 amino acids. Losses at the gene ends were 1 base for V and 7 bases for J; bases not matched to a gene: 3. CDR1 is MNHNS, CDR2 SASEGT, per germline. Written as DNA, the CDR3 is TGTGCCAGCAGTGAAGACAGGGGAATCGGGGAGCTGTTTTTT. Its translation is CASSEDRGIGELFF.

This clone was counted once. V and J are TRBV14 and TRBJ2-5, with 7 bases fitting TRBD1. There are 16 residues in the CDR3. The V gene end was trimmed by 4 bases and the J gene end by 2 bases; junction bases not matched to a gene: 10. CDR1 and CDR2 from the germline V gene are SGHDN and FVKESK. CDR3 sequence: CASSPGTVAVQETQYF. The DNA of the CDR3 is TGTGCCAGCAGCCCCGGGACAGTCGCGGTTCAAGAGACCCAGTACTTC.

The chain recombines TRBV5-4 with TRBJ1-1; the D is unclear. The CDR3 covers 14 residues. Per the germline V gene, CDR1 is SGHNT and CDR2 is YYREEE (reference sequence). V was cut by 4 bases and J by 0 bases, with 10 bases left in between. DNA of the CDR3: TGTGCCAGCAGCCCCTTGGGCCTGAACACTGAAGCTTTCTTT. Amino acid sequence: CASSPLGLNTEAFF. Full variable domain (outside the CDR3, taken from reference TRBV5-4 and TRBJ1-1): ETGVTQSPTHLIKTRGQQVTLRCSSQSGHNTVSWYQQALGQGPQFIFQYYREEENGRGNFPPRFSGLQFPNYSSELNVNALELDDSALYLCASSPLGLNTEAFFGQGTRLTVV.

The chain is built from TRBV27 and TRBJ1-2; D gene unclear. Trimming cost V 7 bases and J 2 bases, with 11 bases left between them. The CDR3 runs to 13 residues. Per germline, CDR1 MNHEY and CDR2 SMNVEV (reference sequence). The CDR3 nucleotides are TGTGCCAGCAAGGAGGGCAGGAACTATGGCTACACCTTC. This gives the protein CASKEGRNYGYTF.

V and J are TRBV28 and TRBJ2-7; TRBD1 agrees at 9 bases. Germline CDR1 is MDHEN and CDR2 is SYDVKM. This CDR3 has 15 residues. Trimming removed 7 bases from V and 5 bases from J; junction bases left unmatched: 12. As DNA, the CDR3 is TGTGCCAGCACCTCTTCCGGGACAGGGAGCCACGAGCAGTACTTC. Amino acid sequence: CASTSSGTGSHEQYF.

This clone was recorded a few times. The V gene is TRBV4-2, the J gene TRBJ1-1, with 9 bases lining up with TRBD1. Trimming removed 4 bases from V and 1 base from J; junction bases left unmatched: 13. This CDR3 region has 18 residues. Germline loops: CDR1 LGHNA, CDR2 YNFKEQ. The DNA for the CDR3 is TGTGCCAGCAGCCGAACCGGGACAGGGTCCCTACCGAACACTGAAGCTTTCTTT. Amino acids: CASSRTGTGSLPNTEAFF.

The V call is TRBV18, the J call TRBJ2-5; the D gene is possibly TRBD2 (5 bases). This CDR3 is built from 13 residues. Germline-derived CDR1 and CDR2 are KGHSH and LQKENI. V lost 7 bases and J 5 bases, leaving 14 bases between the germline ends. CDR3 nucleotides: TGTGCCAGCTTGCGAGGGCTCCGGGAGACCCAGTACTTC. Amino acid sequence: CASLRGLRETQYF.

This chain links TRBV12-5 with TRBJ1-1, with TRBD1 matching 10 bases. The CDR3 sequence is 15 residues long. The germline V gene encodes CDR1 LGHNT and CDR2 FRNRAP. V was pared by 1 base and J by 5 bases, with 4 bases of the junction left unmatched. CDR3 coding DNA: TGTGCTAGTGGTTTGGGACAGGGGGCCGCAACTGAAGCTTTCTTT. The encoded protein is CASGLGQGAATEAFF.

CDR3 DNA sequence: TGCGCCAGCAGCCAAGATAATCGGGGGGCCTCTTGGTTCTTC. Its translation: CASSQDNRGASWFF. This chain joins TRBV4-3 and TRBJ2-1; D is perhaps TRBD2 (7 bases). CDR1 and CDR2 from the germline V gene are LGHNA and YSLEER. There are 14 residues in the CDR3. V was shortened by 0 bases and J by 15 bases, with 18 bases between the two germline ends.

The V and J genes are TRBV27 and TRBJ2-3; TRBD2 matches at 10 bases. This CDR3 spans 18 amino acids. Germline CDR1 is MNHEY and CDR2 is SMNVEV (reference sequence). V was clipped by 2 bases and J by 0 bases; unmatched bases: 8. In DNA form, the CDR3 reads TGTGCCAGCAGTTTAGCTAGCGGGGGCCCCGCTAGCACAGATACGCAGTATTTT. Protein: CASSLASGGPASTDTQYF.

This clone was counted between two and nine times. This chain connects TRBV7-2 to TRBJ2-7; 7 positions match TRBD1. The CDR3 is made up of 15 amino acids. Germline CDR1 is SGHTA and CDR2 is FQGNSA. The V and J ends lost 0 bases and 2 bases, in that order; junction bases with no gene match: 4. The CDR3 DNA sequence: TGTGCCAGCAGCTTAGCCCACAGGGGCGCCTACGAGCAGTACTTC. Residues: CASSLAHRGAYEQYF.